This T cell receptor beta chain stems from a study of T cells in women clearing cervical HPV infection (dated by TCRdb to between 2018 and 2020). For the wider study: The cases were 25 to 30 women with histologically confirmed HPV16-related CIN3 or worse, and 2 of those women had invasive cancers. Controls were under 30 women whose single incident HPV16 infection cleared within 12 months without precancer or cancer developing. Blood from cases was collected at the visit at which the lesion was first identified, whereas blood from controls was collected once infection was no longer detected. For cases, the median interval between lesion detection and blood sampling was roughly 140 days, with an interquartile range of about 85 to 220 days. HLA typing was available for only a few women, so HLA type could not be excluded as a confounder. Nested within Costa Rica's Guanacaste HPV Natural History Study, an exploratory proof-of-principle case-control study compared TCR repertoires across cervical HPV16 outcomes. Cases and controls were matched on year of sample collection and on age within five years. Median age was about 30 years in cases versus approximately 37 in controls, and baseline characteristics did not differ significantly. In the parent cohort, 10,049 women aged 18 or older were enrolled in Guanacaste, Costa Rica, during about 1992 to 1994 and then followed for less than nine years. Five blinded duplicates per group were added as quality controls, so that 60 or so samples were obtained: 50 or so participants and some 10 replicates.

Summary of the overall study and its limitations: The cross-sectional design could not show whether associations preceded infection or resulted from it; effector/memory subsets and HPV-specific T cells were not isolated. Random forest classifiers that combined richness and V gene abundances separated cases from controls with an estimated AUC of roughly 0.83. T-cell numbers per sample were unknown, so richness differences could reflect varying T-cell content rather than repertoire biology. TCR repertoire richness was significantly higher in CIN3+ cases than in controls across sequencing depths, while evenness did not differ.

Every participant had a single incident cervical HPV16 infection, and prevalent HPV16 infections were excluded. Cervical HPV DNA was detected by MY09/MY11 PCR, and genotyping was performed by dot-blot hybridization. Fifteen mL of heparinized blood were centrifuged, and the buffy coat was split into aliquots, frozen at -30 degrees C, and then kept at -80 degrees C. QIAGEN kits were used to extract genomic DNA from buffy coat specimens. As for this clone: The antigen it recognizes is unknown.

Using the immunoSEQ assay, multiplex PCR amplified TCR beta CDR3 regions from an average of 1200 ng of genomic DNA per sample. The assay corrected primer bias using a complete synthetic TCR repertoire to establish an amplification baseline. Amplicons were sequenced on the Illumina platform. In the original analysis: Sequence errors were corrected by clustering with frequency ratios and a modified nearest-neighbor algorithm, and the sequences were then analyzed in the immunoSEQ Analyzer using IMGT gene definitions. At each rarefaction depth, TCR richness and evenness were averaged across 20 rarefaction repeats, and samples with fewer sequences than that depth were excluded. V, D and J gene relative abundances were compared between groups with Wilcoxon rank sum tests, applying FDR correction. For the blinded duplicates, the intraclass correlation was about 96% for TCR richness and averaged about 76% across about 66 gene segments. The immuneACCESS repertoire file appears here via TCRdb, limited to in-frame rearrangements. These files lack a portion of the clones; in checked studies, under half of the deficit traces to unresolved V genes, and the cause of the others is not known. For V, J and clone size, that table is used; D and trimming come from the DNA. The data table for this sample lists tens of thousands of clones. The top ten hold less than 7% of the sample.

The material sequenced was blood buffy coat. The TCR originated in a woman aged 18-70 years with a cervical HPV16 infection that either progressed to CIN3+ or cleared (not recorded which).

The encoded CDR3 is CASSLEVGGGYEQYF. Partial CDR3 DNA: TGTGCCAGCAGCTTAGAAGTGGGCGGGGGCTACGAG. This chain is built from TRBV11-2 and TRBJ2-7; 7 middle bases align to TRBD2. From the germline J gene comes the end of the CDR3, since the read stops 3 residues before it. Based on the germline V gene, the CDR1 and CDR2 sequences are SGHAT and FQNNGV. The CDR3 numbers 15 residues from cysteine through phenylalanine. Part of the CDR3 DNA is given, 36 bases translated from base 1. The V end gives up 0 bases and the J end 3 bases, leaving 5 bases in the junction not matched to a gene.